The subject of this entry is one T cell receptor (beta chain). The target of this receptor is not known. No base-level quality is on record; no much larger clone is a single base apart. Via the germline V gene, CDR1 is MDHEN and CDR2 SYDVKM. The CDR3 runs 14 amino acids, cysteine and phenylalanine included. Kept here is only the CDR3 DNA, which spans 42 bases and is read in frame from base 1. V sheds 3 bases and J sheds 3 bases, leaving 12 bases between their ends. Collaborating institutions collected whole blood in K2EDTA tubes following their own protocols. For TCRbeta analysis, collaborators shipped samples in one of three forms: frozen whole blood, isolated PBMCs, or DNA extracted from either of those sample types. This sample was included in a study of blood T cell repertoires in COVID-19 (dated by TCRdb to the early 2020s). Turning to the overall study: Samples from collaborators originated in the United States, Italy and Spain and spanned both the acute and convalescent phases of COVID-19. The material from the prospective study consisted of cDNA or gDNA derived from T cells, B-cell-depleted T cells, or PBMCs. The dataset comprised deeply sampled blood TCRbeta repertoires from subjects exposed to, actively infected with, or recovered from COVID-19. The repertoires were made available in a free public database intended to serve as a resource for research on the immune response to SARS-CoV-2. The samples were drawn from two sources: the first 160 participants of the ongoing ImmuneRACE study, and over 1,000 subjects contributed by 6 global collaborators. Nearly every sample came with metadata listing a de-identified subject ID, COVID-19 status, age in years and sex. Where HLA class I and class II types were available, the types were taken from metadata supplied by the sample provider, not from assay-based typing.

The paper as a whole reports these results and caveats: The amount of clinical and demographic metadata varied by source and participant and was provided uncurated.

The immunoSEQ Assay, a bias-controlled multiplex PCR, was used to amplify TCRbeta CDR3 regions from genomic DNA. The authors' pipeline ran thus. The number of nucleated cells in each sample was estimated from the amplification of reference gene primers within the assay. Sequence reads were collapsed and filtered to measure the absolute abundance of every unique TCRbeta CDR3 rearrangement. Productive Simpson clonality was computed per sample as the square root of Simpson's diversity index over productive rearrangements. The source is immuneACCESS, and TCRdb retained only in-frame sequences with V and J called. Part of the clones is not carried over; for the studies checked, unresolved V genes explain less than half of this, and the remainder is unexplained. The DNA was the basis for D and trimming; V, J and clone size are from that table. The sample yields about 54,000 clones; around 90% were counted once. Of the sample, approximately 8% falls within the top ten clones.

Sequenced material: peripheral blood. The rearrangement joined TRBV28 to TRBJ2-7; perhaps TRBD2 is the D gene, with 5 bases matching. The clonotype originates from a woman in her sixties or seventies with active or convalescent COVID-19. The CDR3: CASSFPSRGYEQYF. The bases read TGTGCCAGCAGTTTCCCCTCCCGGGGCTACGAGCAGTACTTC.